This T cell receptor (beta chain) was sequenced in a study of vaccination effects on CD4 cells after COVID-19 (dated by TCRdb to the early 2020s). The study in broad terms: Two doses of either the BNT162b2 or the mRNA-1273 mRNA SARS-CoV-2 vaccine were administered to participants. The study compared SARS-CoV-2 spike-specific CD4+ TCR repertoires before and after mRNA vaccination in COVID-19 convalescent patients and infection-naive vaccine recipients. The full study included around nine COVID-19 convalescent patients and a handful of SARS-CoV-2-naive healthy vaccine recipients. Cultures from other donors in the study were sequenced using the Oncomine TCR Beta short-read assay on an Illumina iSeq 100. Study-wide conclusions, independent of this receptor: In healthy vaccine recipients, vaccine-induced clones were almost all SARS-CoV-2 mono-reactive, with only 1 of 255 cross-reactive with common cold coronaviruses. The study was limited by a small number of convalescent patients, and early post-infection timepoints were lacking. At late post-vaccination timepoints, both infection-induced and vaccine-induced clones showed marked clonal contraction, consistent with waning T cell responses.

In the ViraFEST assay, PBMC were stimulated with viral peptide pools, and TCR sequencing was then used to find antigen-specific CD4+ T cell clonotypes based on their expansion. After more than 9 days of culture, CD4+ T cells were isolated with the EasySep CD4+ T cell isolation kit. None of the healthy vaccine recipients had a prior SARS-CoV-2 infection, which was confirmed by nucleocapsid antibody tests that came back negative both before and after vaccination. Each well held two million PBMC cultured in IMDM containing about 5.4% human AB serum, about 10 IU/ml IL-2 and gentamicin, along with approximately 10 ug/ml peptides. Half of the culture medium was replaced with fresh IL-2-containing medium on days 3 and 7. Unless otherwise noted, each peptide stimulation condition was cultured in triplicate wells. Using Ficoll-Paque Plus gradient centrifugation, PBMC were separated from whole blood and then either used fresh or cryopreserved at -140C. The overlapping peptide pools covered the spike proteins of SARS-CoV-2 and of the common cold coronaviruses HCoV-NL63, HCoV-OC43 and HCoV-229E. Genomic DNA was extracted from cultured CD4+ T cells with the QIAamp micro DNA kit.

With respect to this clone: It lacks a known antigen. Within one base of it there is no much larger clone, and no base qualities were kept.

The CDR3 holds 14 amino acids from the cysteine to the phenylalanine. Only the CDR3 DNA is retained, 42 bases long and in frame from the first base. V and J are truncated by 0 bases and 5 bases respectively, leaving an intervening sequence of 10 bases. CDR1 and CDR2 (KGHSH, LQKENI) derive from the germline V gene. The library was built by means of the immunoSEQ multiplex PCR assay. DNA from the CD4+ T cells that had been cultured and isolated underwent TCR beta CDR3 sequencing. The original methods were these. Non-productive TCR sequences were removed and reads were trimmed to the CDR3 region, keeping CDR3s of at least 7 amino acids. Antigen-specific clonotypes were identified using the MANAFEST web app by comparison of expansion in peptide wells against reference cultures. Positive clones required FDR<0.05 expansion versus reference and all other wells, odds ratio above 5, and frequency above 0.1% in two replicate wells. Clonotypes significantly expanded in SARS-CoV-2 spike wells and in at least one common cold coronavirus spike condition were defined as cross-reactive. CDR3 similarity was assessed by Levenshtein distance using the stringdist R package, and unrooted trees were constructed with ape in R 3.6.1. The table was pulled from immuneACCESS by TCRdb, which kept in-frame rearrangements only. Such tables lose some clones; where checked, under half of the loss comes from unresolved V genes, and the rest has no known cause. V, J and clone size were drawn from that table, and D and trimming were deduced from the DNA. This sample gives 55,000 to 75,000 clones in total; approximately 70% of them show up just once. Approximately 3.8% of the sample is in the top ten clones.

Specimen: CD4+ T cells from PBMCs cultured with HCoV-OC43 spike peptides, collected before COVID-19 vaccination. Read against the paper, the sample's cell subset or site label means: HCoV-OC43 spike overlapping peptide pool stimulation. This TCR came from a human donor who received a COVID-19 vaccine. The sequence links TRBV18 to TRBJ2-5; TRBD2 is perhaps the D gene, given 5 matching bases. In nucleotides, the sequence is TGTGCCAGCTCACCACCTGGACTGGGGGAGACCCAGTACTTC. Its protein is CASSPPGLGETQYF.